This T cell receptor beta chain was captured in a study of T cell responses to AZD1222 COVID-19 vaccine. Looked up from germline, CDR1 is SGHAT and CDR2 is FQNNGV. With 5 bases removed from V and 3 bases from J, the gap between germline ends came to 8 bases. The CDR3 sequence is 13 residues long. Here immunoSEQ multiplex PCR was the method, and the copy in TCRdb shows in-frame clones only, minus some. Here the sample spans some 150,000 clones, roughly 93% being singletons. The receptor was isolated from an adult in good health. Sample: peripheral blood, taken on day 0 of AZD1222 vaccination. V gene TRBV11-2 combines with J gene TRBJ2-1; D may be TRBD1 (6 bases). As DNA, the CDR3 is TGTGCCAGCAGCAGGGGGTTCTACAATGAGCAGTTCTTC. Translating it yields CASSRGFYNEQFF.